The rows below give T cell receptor beta chains drawn from one sample of a study of T cell responses to AZD1222 COVID-19 vaccine. Profiling relied on immunoSEQ multiplex PCR, and the TCRdb table lists in-frame clones only, not all of them. Of 200,000 or so clones listed, 87% are singletons. The material sequenced was peripheral blood, taken on day 0 of MenACWY control vaccination. These receptors were obtained from an adult in good health. CDR3s include the opening cysteine and the closing phenylalanine or tryptophan. Each record gives: clone size, V gene, D gene, J gene, CDR3 DNA, CDR3 protein. A D gene is named only where the DNA matches it firmly. Where a row states a size, it is once, few, many or the class of an expanded clone; other rows omit it.

clone_size: .
v_call: TRBV5-6
d_call: .
j_call: TRBJ1-2
cdr3_nt: TGTGCCAGCAGCTTGGGAGTCGGCGGGGGCTACACCTTC
cdr3_aa: CASSLGVGGGYTF

clone_size: .
v_call: TRBV29-1
d_call: .
j_call: TRBJ2-1
cdr3_nt: TGCAGCGTTGCCTGGGGGCGAGCTGAGCAGTTCTTC
cdr3_aa: CSVAWGRAEQFF

clone_size: .
v_call: TRBV29-1
d_call: TRBD1
j_call: TRBJ2-1
cdr3_nt: TGCAGCGTTACCGGACAGGGAACCTACAATGAGCAGTTCTTC
cdr3_aa: CSVTGQGTYNEQFF

clone_size: .
v_call: TRBV7-2
d_call: .
j_call: TRBJ2-1
cdr3_nt: TGTGCCAGCAGCTCCGATAGCGGCTCCTACAATGAGCAGTTCTTC
cdr3_aa: CASSSDSGSYNEQFF

clone_size: .
v_call: TRBV2
d_call: TRBD1
j_call: TRBJ1-2
cdr3_nt: TGTGCCAGCAGTGAAGCACCCCCGGGACAGGGGGCAAGAGTTGGCTACACCTTC
cdr3_aa: CASSEAPPGQGARVGYTF

clone_size: once
v_call: TRBV5-1
d_call: TRBD1
j_call: TRBJ2-5
cdr3_nt: TGCGCCAGCAGCTCCTCAGGGGGTTTCCAAGAGACCCAGTACTTC
cdr3_aa: CASSSSGGFQETQYF

clone_size: .
v_call: TRBV27
d_call: .
j_call: TRBJ1-5
cdr3_nt: TGTGCCAGCAGTTTTTTAGCCAATAGCAATCAGCCCCAGCATTTT
cdr3_aa: CASSFLANSNQPQHF

clone_size: once
v_call: TRBV4-2
d_call: TRBD2
j_call: TRBJ2-1
cdr3_nt: TGTGCCAGCAGCCAAGTTTCTAGCGGGAGGTCCTACAATGAGCAGTTCTTC
cdr3_aa: CASSQVSSGRSYNEQFF

clone_size: .
v_call: TRBV5-1
d_call: TRBD1
j_call: TRBJ2-7
cdr3_nt: TGCGCCAGCAGCTTGACAGGGGCCATCTACGAGCAGTACTTC
cdr3_aa: CASSLTGAIYEQYF

clone_size: .
v_call: TRBV7-9
d_call: .
j_call: TRBJ1-3
cdr3_nt: TGTGCCAGCAGCTCCTCGAAACAGGGATGGCGTGGAAACACCATATATTTT
cdr3_aa: CASSSSKQGWRGNTIYF

clone_size: few
v_call: TRBV2
d_call: .
j_call: TRBJ1-5
cdr3_nt: TGTGCCAGCAGTGAGGGGACAAGGAGTCAGCCCCAGCATTTT
cdr3_aa: CASSEGTRSQPQHF

clone_size: once
v_call: TRBV5-4
d_call: .
j_call: TRBJ2-5
cdr3_nt: TGTGCCAGCAGCTTGGATGTTCAAGAGACCCAGTACTTC
cdr3_aa: CASSLDVQETQYF

clone_size: .
v_call: TRBV7-3
d_call: .
j_call: TRBJ2-3
cdr3_nt: TGTGCCAGCAGTTCCCTGGGTGCCACAGATACGCAGTATTTT
cdr3_aa: CASSSLGATDTQYF

clone_size: .
v_call: TRBV7-9
d_call: .
j_call: TRBJ2-1
cdr3_nt: TGTGCCAGCAGCTTAGGGCTAGCAGCCAATGAGCAGTTCTTC
cdr3_aa: CASSLGLAANEQFF

clone_size: .
v_call: TRBV20-1
d_call: TRBD2
j_call: TRBJ2-3
cdr3_nt: TGCAGTGCTAGTCGGTGGGAGGGAGTCACTACGCAGTATTTT
cdr3_aa: CSASRWEGVTTQYF

clone_size: .
v_call: TRBV28
d_call: .
j_call: TRBJ2-5
cdr3_nt: TGTGCCAGCAGTTTAGGGCAGGGGGGAGAGACCCAGTACTTC
cdr3_aa: CASSLGQGGETQYF

clone_size: few
v_call: TRBV2
d_call: .
j_call: TRBJ2-7
cdr3_nt: TGTGCCAGCAGTGAACAAGGGCCTTCCTACGAGCAGTACTTC
cdr3_aa: CASSEQGPSYEQYF

clone_size: few
v_call: TRBV29-1
d_call: TRBD1
j_call: TRBJ1-1
cdr3_nt: TGCAGCGCACCGGGACAGGGGAGTCGCACTGAAGCTTTCTTT
cdr3_aa: CSAPGQGSRTEAFF

clone_size: .
v_call: TRBV18
d_call: .
j_call: TRBJ1-1
cdr3_nt: TGTGCCAGCTCTTCCGGGGGAAACCGGGGCACTGAAGCTTTCTTT
cdr3_aa: CASSSGGNRGTEAFF

clone_size: .
v_call: TRBV28
d_call: .
j_call: TRBJ1-2
cdr3_nt: TGTGCCAGCAGTTTATCGGCTTATGGCTACACCTTC
cdr3_aa: CASSLSAYGYTF

clone_size: .
v_call: TRBV9
d_call: .
j_call: TRBJ2-1
cdr3_nt: TGTGCCAGCAGCCCCCAAGGGGTAGACTACAATGAGCAGTTCTTC
cdr3_aa: CASSPQGVDYNEQFF

clone_size: once
v_call: TRBV7-9
d_call: TRBD1
j_call: TRBJ1-4
cdr3_nt: TGTGCCAGCAGCTTAATCCGACAGGGTCCCAGGCATGAAAAACTGTTTTTT
cdr3_aa: CASSLIRQGPRHEKLFF

clone_size: .
v_call: TRBV19
d_call: .
j_call: TRBJ2-3
cdr3_nt: TGTGCCAGCACTAGCACAGATACGCAGTATTTT
cdr3_aa: CASTSTDTQYF

clone_size: .
v_call: TRBV7-2
d_call: .
j_call: TRBJ2-5
cdr3_nt: TGTGCCAGCAGCTCGGGGGAGTGGGCTGGGACCCAGTACTTC
cdr3_aa: CASSSGEWAGTQYF

clone_size: .
v_call: TRBV24-1
d_call: .
j_call: TRBJ2-1
cdr3_nt: TGTGCCACCAAGGACCCCAACAATGAGCAGTTCTTC
cdr3_aa: CATKDPNNEQFF

clone_size: .
v_call: TRBV19
d_call: TRBD1
j_call: TRBJ1-1
cdr3_nt: TGTGCCAGTAGTATTGGACAGGGGACGAACACTGAAGCTTTCTTT
cdr3_aa: CASSIGQGTNTEAFF

clone_size: .
v_call: TRBV6-1
d_call: .
j_call: TRBJ1-1
cdr3_nt: TGTGCCAGCAGTGACAGGGTGAACACTGAAGCTTTCTTT
cdr3_aa: CASSDRVNTEAFF

clone_size: .
v_call: TRBV7-3
d_call: TRBD1
j_call: TRBJ1-1
cdr3_nt: TGTGCCAGCAGCTCTACATCCGGGACAGGTGAAGCTTTCTTT
cdr3_aa: CASSSTSGTGEAFF

clone_size: .
v_call: TRBV5-1
d_call: TRBD1
j_call: TRBJ1-5
cdr3_nt: TGCGCCAGCAGCTGGACAGGGGGCGCAAATCAGCCCCAGCATTTT
cdr3_aa: CASSWTGGANQPQHF

clone_size: .
v_call: TRBV20-1
d_call: .
j_call: TRBJ2-7
cdr3_nt: TGCAGTGCTAGTTCCCCCTCAGATAGGGCTTACGAGCAGTACTTC
cdr3_aa: CSASSPSDRAYEQYF

clone_size: .
v_call: TRBV28
d_call: .
j_call: TRBJ1-4
cdr3_nt: TGTGCCAGCAGGAGGGGCGGCGAGGGGATCTATGAAAAACTGTTTTTT
cdr3_aa: CASRRGGEGIYEKLFF

clone_size: .
v_call: TRBV19
d_call: .
j_call: TRBJ1-5
cdr3_nt: TGTGCCAGTAGTCACATGACCGCGACTGGCGGTCAGCCCCAGCATTTT
cdr3_aa: CASSHMTATGGQPQHF

clone_size: .
v_call: TRBV19
d_call: .
j_call: TRBJ1-2
cdr3_nt: TGTGCCAGTAGGACGGCTAACTATGGCTACACCTTC
cdr3_aa: CASRTANYGYTF

clone_size: .
v_call: TRBV28
d_call: .
j_call: TRBJ1-5
cdr3_nt: TGTGCCAGCACCCCTCTGGGGGCAGGAGACCAGCCCCAGCATTTT
cdr3_aa: CASTPLGAGDQPQHF

clone_size: .
v_call: TRBV4-3
d_call: .
j_call: TRBJ2-7
cdr3_nt: TGCGCCAGCAGCCAAGATCTTGGAGGCTACGAGCAGTACTTC
cdr3_aa: CASSQDLGGYEQYF

clone_size: .
v_call: TRBV6-1
d_call: .
j_call: TRBJ1-4
cdr3_nt: TGTGCCAGCAGTGAAGATAGTAGGGTCGGAAAACTGTTTTTT
cdr3_aa: CASSEDSRVGKLFF

clone_size: .
v_call: TRBV28
d_call: .
j_call: TRBJ1-1
cdr3_nt: TGTGCCAGCAGTTTGACTCCTCGGGGCGGTGAAGCTTTCTTT
cdr3_aa: CASSLTPRGGEAFF

clone_size: .
v_call: TRBV6-1
d_call: TRBD1
j_call: TRBJ1-1
cdr3_nt: TGTGCCAGCAGTGAAAGACAGGGCCACACTGAAGCTTTCTTT
cdr3_aa: CASSERQGHTEAFF

clone_size: .
v_call: TRBV5-1
d_call: .
j_call: TRBJ1-1
cdr3_nt: TGCGCCAGCAGCGTACCTAACACTGAAGCTTTCTTT
cdr3_aa: CASSVPNTEAFF

clone_size: .
v_call: TRBV18
d_call: TRBD1
j_call: TRBJ2-3
cdr3_nt: TGTGCCAGCTCACGGGACAGGGCGTACGATACGCAGTATTTT
cdr3_aa: CASSRDRAYDTQYF

clone_size: .
v_call: TRBV29-1
d_call: .
j_call: TRBJ1-1
cdr3_nt: TGCAGCGTTGACTACAGGGTAGACACTGAAGCTTTCTTT
cdr3_aa: CSVDYRVDTEAFF

clone_size: .
v_call: TRBV6-5
d_call: TRBD2
j_call: TRBJ2-2
cdr3_nt: TGTGCCAGCAGTTTTAAAGCGGGACCCGGGGAGCTGTTTTTT
cdr3_aa: CASSFKAGPGELFF

clone_size: few
v_call: TRBV27
d_call: .
j_call: TRBJ2-7
cdr3_nt: TGTGCCAGCAGTTCGACAGGTCTTCTATCCTACGAGCAGTACTTC
cdr3_aa: CASSSTGLLSYEQYF

clone_size: few
v_call: TRBV27
d_call: .
j_call: TRBJ2-7
cdr3_nt: TGTGCCAGCAGTTTCGGGTACGAGCAGTACTTC
cdr3_aa: CASSFGYEQYF

clone_size: .
v_call: TRBV4-1
d_call: .
j_call: TRBJ2-1
cdr3_nt: TGCGCCAGCAGCCAGGTCGACTTGGTCTCCTACAATGAGCAGTTCTTC
cdr3_aa: CASSQVDLVSYNEQFF

clone_size: .
v_call: TRBV3-1/TRBV3-2
d_call: TRBD2
j_call: TRBJ2-7
cdr3_nt: TGTGCCAGCAGCCTAGCGGGGATGGGCTACGAGCAGTACTTC
cdr3_aa: CASSLAGMGYEQYF

clone_size: few
v_call: TRBV6-4
d_call: .
j_call: TRBJ2-1
cdr3_nt: TGTGCCAGCAGTGACTCCCCTCGCGGTGAGCAGTTCTTC
cdr3_aa: CASSDSPRGEQFF

clone_size: .
v_call: TRBV7-9
d_call: TRBD2
j_call: TRBJ2-1
cdr3_nt: TGTGCCAGCAGCTTGACCGGGGGGGTCGATGAGCAGTTCTTC
cdr3_aa: CASSLTGGVDEQFF

clone_size: .
v_call: TRBV28
d_call: .
j_call: TRBJ2-7
cdr3_nt: TGTGCCAGCAGTTTATTGGATTTCTACGAGCAGTACTTC
cdr3_aa: CASSLLDFYEQYF

clone_size: .
v_call: TRBV9
d_call: .
j_call: TRBJ1-2
cdr3_nt: TGTGCCAGCAGCGTAGGACAGAACTATGGCTACACCTTC
cdr3_aa: CASSVGQNYGYTF

clone_size: .
v_call: TRBV3-1/TRBV3-2
d_call: TRBD2
j_call: TRBJ2-3
cdr3_nt: TGTGCCAGCAGCCAAGTTAGCGGGGGGGCAAATGGGGATACGCAGTATTTT
cdr3_aa: CASSQVSGGANGDTQYF

clone_size: .
v_call: TRBV6-5
d_call: .
j_call: TRBJ1-4
cdr3_nt: TGTGCCAGCAGCGCCTCGCTAGCTGTGAATGAAAAACTGTTTTTT
cdr3_aa: CASSASLAVNEKLFF

clone_size: .
v_call: TRBV2
d_call: .
j_call: TRBJ1-5
cdr3_nt: TGTGCCAGCAGTGAAACCCGGGGTCAGCCCCAGCATTTT
cdr3_aa: CASSETRGQPQHF

clone_size: .
v_call: TRBV9
d_call: .
j_call: TRBJ2-7
cdr3_nt: TGTGCCAGCAGCGTAGGGCAGGGGAACCACGAGCAGTACTTC
cdr3_aa: CASSVGQGNHEQYF

clone_size: .
v_call: TRBV7-9
d_call: .
j_call: TRBJ1-2
cdr3_nt: TGTGCCAGCAGCCCTAAGTTCCCGGGTGGGGGGCGCGGAGGCTACACCTTC
cdr3_aa: CASSPKFPGGGRGGYTF

clone_size: .
v_call: TRBV9
d_call: .
j_call: TRBJ1-6
cdr3_nt: TGTGCCAGCAGCGTGCAGGACAATTCACCCCTCCACTTT
cdr3_aa: CASSVQDNSPLHF

clone_size: few
v_call: TRBV9
d_call: .
j_call: TRBJ1-2
cdr3_nt: TGTGCCAGCAGCGTAGACCCCGCCTATGGCTACACCTTC
cdr3_aa: CASSVDPAYGYTF